The subject of this entry is one TCR beta chain. Germline-derived CDR1 and CDR2 are MDHEN and SYDVKM. The germline V and J ends were trimmed by 2 bases and 4 bases, with 18 bases remaining between them. The CDR3 length is 16 residues. The sample originates from a study of blood T cell repertoires in COVID-19. For the study at large: Both acute and convalescent COVID-19 samples were obtained from the United States, Italy and Spain. T cells, B-cell-depleted T cells, or PBMCs supplied cDNA or gDNA.

In the original processing: Scientists estimated how many nucleated cells there were by amplifying reference gene primers. Produced via immunoSEQ multiplex PCR; TCRdb's table is partial and in-frame only. The DNA was the basis for D and trimming; V, J and clone size are from that table. The data contain about 250,000 clones, 82% of them singletons. Sequenced input: peripheral blood. The gene calls are TRBV28 and TRBJ2-7; D is undetermined. The clonotype was recovered from a woman older than 75 with active or convalescent COVID-19. DNA for the CDR3: TGTGCCAGCAGTTTAGATCGCAGGAAGGCTTTTTACGAGCAGTACTTC. It yields the protein CASSLDRRKAFYEQYF.